Listed below are T cell receptor beta chains from one sample, sequenced in a study of T cells after posttransplantation cyclophosphamide. Only in-frame clones appear in the TCRdb table, and some are missing; sequencing was by immunoSEQ multiplex PCR. The sample consists of roughly 25,000 clones, more than 75% of them appearing once. What was sequenced was PBMCs. The receptor source for this set is a woman aged 55-75 years with a blood cancer, CMV-positive, and with a related stem cell donor. The CDR3 runs from the conserved cysteine through the conserved F or W. The D gene is left open where the match is weak. Clone sizes are given selectively: once, few, many, or a class where the clone is expanded.

CDR3 DNA | CDR3 protein | J gene | D gene | clone size | CDR3 length | V gene
TGTGCCAGCAGCGAGTTTTTGAGCCACACAGATACGCAGTATTTT | CASSEFLSHTDTQYF | TRBJ2-3 | - | once | 15 | TRBV7-8
TGTGCCAGCAGTGAGGGGGGGACATTCTCCTACGAGCAGTACTTC | CASSEGGTFSYEQYF | TRBJ2-7 | - | few | 15 | TRBV2
TGTGCCAGCTGGGGGACACTTAATTCACCCCTCCACTTT | CASWGTLNSPLHF | TRBJ1-6 | - | - | 13 | TRBV2
TGTGCCAGCAGCGTAGAAGCGTTAGCTTCCTACGAGCAGTACTTC | CASSVEALASYEQYF | TRBJ2-7 | - | - | 15 | TRBV9
TGTGCCAGCAGTTTACTAGCGGGAGGAACAGATACGCAGTATTTT | CASSLLAGGTDTQYF | TRBJ2-3 | TRBD2 | - | 15 | TRBV6-6
TGTGCCTCCGGGACAGCCCCATTTACAGATACGCAGTATTTT | CASGTAPFTDTQYF | TRBJ2-3 | TRBD1 | - | 14 | TRBV15
TGTGCCAGCAGCTTAGCCCCGGGAGGAAGATCCTACGAGCAGTACTTC | CASSLAPGGRSYEQYF | TRBJ2-7 | TRBD2 | few | 16 | TRBV7-9
TGTGCCAGCAGTCTACAGGGTTCCGCAGATACGCAGTATTTT | CASSLQGSADTQYF | TRBJ2-3 | - | - | 14 | TRBV25-1
TGTGCCAGCAGTTTAATACAGGGGGATGAGCAGTTCTTC | CASSLIQGDEQFF | TRBJ2-1 | TRBD1 | - | 13 | TRBV27
TGTGCCAGCAGTTTAGAGTGGGGGGACTATGGCTACACCTTC | CASSLEWGDYGYTF | TRBJ1-2 | - | - | 14 | TRBV27
TGTGCCAGCAGTGGATGGACAGCTAATGAAAAACTGTTTTTT | CASSGWTANEKLFF | TRBJ1-4 | - | - | 14 | TRBV2
TGTGCCTGGAGGGGCAAGAACACCGGGGAGCTGTTTTTT | CAWRGKNTGELFF | TRBJ2-2 | - | - | 13 | TRBV30
TGTGCCAGCAGTTCCTTGACAGGGGGGGGAAACACCATATATTTT | CASSSLTGGGNTIYF | TRBJ1-3 | TRBD1 | - | 15 | TRBV6-6
TGTGCAAGTCGCTTAGCGGGGGGACGAACTGGAAACACCATATATTTT | CASRLAGGRTGNTIYF | TRBJ1-3 | - | - | 16 | TRBV12-2
TGTGCCAGCTCACCCCTAGCGGGAGAGAGCGGGAGATTAGATACGCAGTATTTT | CASSPLAGESGRLDTQYF | TRBJ2-3 | TRBD2 | - | 18 | TRBV18
TGTGCCAGCAATATAGGTCCTAGCGGAACCTACGAGCAGTACTTC | CASNIGPSGTYEQYF | TRBJ2-7 | TRBD2 | - | 15 | TRBV7-9
TGTGCCAGCAGCTACGGGACAGGGGCTAGCACAGATACGCAGTATTTT | CASSYGTGASTDTQYF | TRBJ2-3 | TRBD1 | - | 16 | TRBV11-2
TGTGCCAGCAGCAAAGCGGGAGGTGCCTACGAGCAGTACTTC | CASSKAGGAYEQYF | TRBJ2-7 | TRBD2 | - | 14 | TRBV5-6
TGTGCCAGCAGCAAGGACAGGTCTGGCTATGGCTACACCTTC | CASSKDRSGYGYTF | TRBJ1-2 | TRBD1 | - | 14 | TRBV5-6
TGTGCCAGCAGCATGATCGGGACTACTGACAATGAGCAGTTCTTC | CASSMIGTTDNEQFF | TRBJ2-1 | TRBD2 | - | 15 | TRBV7-9
TGTGCCAGCAGCTTAGCTTTAGCGGGAGGGCCCGGGGCCAAAAACATTCAGTACTTC | CASSLALAGGPGAKNIQYF | TRBJ2-4 | TRBD2 | - | 19 | TRBV7-8
TGTGCCAGTAGCATCAAGGCGGGGACTTCCTACGAGCAGTACTTC | CASSIKAGTSYEQYF | TRBJ2-7 | - | once | 15 | TRBV19
TGTGCCAGCAGGGTCATTCGGGGGGCGGAACACTATGGCTACACCTTC | CASRVIRGAEHYGYTF | TRBJ1-2 | - | - | 16 | TRBV11-2
TGTGCCAGCAGCTTGGACTATATTAGCGGGAGCAGAGGGGAGCTGTTTTTT | CASSLDYISGSRGELFF | TRBJ2-2 | TRBD2 | - | 17 | TRBV5-4
TGTGCCAGCAGCTTGAGGGGAGGCCGCACCGGGGAGCTGTTTTTT | CASSLRGGRTGELFF | TRBJ2-2 | - | once | 15 | TRBV7-9
TGTGCCAGCAGCTTAATTTCCGGCGGTCGCGAGCAGTACTTC | CASSLISGGREQYF | TRBJ2-7 | - | - | 14 | TRBV7-9
TGTGCCAGCAGCCGGACAGGACAGGGGGCTGAGCAGTTCTTC | CASSRTGQGAEQFF | TRBJ2-1 | TRBD1 | - | 14 | TRBV5-4
TGTGCCAACAGTAGCGGCAGGGGGCCATCAGAGACCCAGTACTTC | CANSSGRGPSETQYF | TRBJ2-5 | TRBD1 | - | 15 | TRBV6-1
TGCGCCAGCAGAGGAAGGGCCGGACTAGCGGGAGAGGGTGAGCAGTTCTTC | CASRGRAGLAGEGEQFF | TRBJ2-1 | TRBD2 | few | 17 | TRBV5-1
TGTGCCAGCTCACCCACAAGGAACACTGAAGCTTTCTTT | CASSPTRNTEAFF | TRBJ1-1 | - | - | 13 | TRBV18
TGTGCCAGCAGCTTTGCGGGTCGAGAGACCCAGTACTTC | CASSFAGRETQYF | TRBJ2-5 | - | - | 13 | TRBV7-6
TGTGCCAGCAGCTTCCAGGCGTCTAGCGGAACCTACGAGCAGTACTTC | CASSFQASSGTYEQYF | TRBJ2-7 | TRBD2 | - | 16 | TRBV7-2
TGTGCCTGGAGTCGGGACTCCTTGTACGAGCAGTACTTC | CAWSRDSLYEQYF | TRBJ2-7 | - | - | 13 | TRBV30
TGTGCCAGCAGCTTCGCCGGGACAAAGATCTCCTACGAGCAGTACTTC | CASSFAGTKISYEQYF | TRBJ2-7 | - | - | 16 | TRBV5-6
TGTGCCAGCAGCGGGAAGCTTCGGACAAATAACTATGGCTACACCTTC | CASSGKLRTNNYGYTF | TRBJ1-2 | - | - | 16 | TRBV5-6
TGTGCCAGCAGTGAGGCTAGCGCAGGACAGTTCTTC | CASSEASAGQFF | TRBJ2-1 | - | - | 12 | TRBV2
TGTGCCAGCAGCTTAGAACTAGCAAATACGCAGTATTTT | CASSLELANTQYF | TRBJ2-3 | - | - | 13 | TRBV7-2
TGTGCCAGCAGCGCGGGGGCCGGGAATGAAAAACTGTTTTTT | CASSAGAGNEKLFF | TRBJ1-4 | - | - | 14 | TRBV7-9
TGTGCCAGCAGCCCCCGTGGGACAGGGAACACTGAAGCTTTCTTT | CASSPRGTGNTEAFF | TRBJ1-1 | TRBD1 | - | 15 | TRBV6-1
TGTGCCAGCAGCTGGGGACTTGAAGAGACCCAGTACTTC | CASSWGLEETQYF | TRBJ2-5 | - | - | 13 | TRBV5-4
TGTGCCAGCAGCTTGGTCAGGACAGGGGGAGAGACCCAGTACTTC | CASSLVRTGGETQYF | TRBJ2-5 | TRBD1 | once | 15 | TRBV5-6
TGTGCCAGCTCGGCCGGGACAGGGCTTGAAGCTTTCTTT | CASSAGTGLEAFF | TRBJ1-1 | TRBD1 | - | 13 | TRBV18
TGTGCCTCTAATACGAAACAGGGGGCGTTAGAGCAGTACTTC | CASNTKQGALEQYF | TRBJ2-7 | TRBD1 | - | 14 | TRBV19
TGTGCCAGTAGTACCTCGACAGGGGTGAGCACTGAAGCTTTCTTT | CASSTSTGVSTEAFF | TRBJ1-1 | TRBD1 | - | 15 | TRBV19